The 17 T cell receptor beta chains in this list originate from one sample, sequenced in a study of blood T cells in healthy people across ages (dated by TCRdb to between 2014 and 2016). Libraries were made using 5' RACE. The instrument given in TCRdb is Illumina HiSeq 2500. A second roughly 7 to 11 cycle PCR used a sample-barcoded 5' primer and a J-beta primer mix. The public reads were reprocessed in TCRdb via fastp at Q25 and MiXCR, keeping in-frame beta chains. Each CDR3 protein appears once, grouped with its most common genes and DNA. In this sample the table shows roughly 2 million distinct CDR3 sequences, about 50% of which occur a single time. The ten top clones hold 2.1% of the sample. The specimen was blood. The receptors here all came from a woman in her thirties or forties in good health.

The chain couples TRBV9 to TRBJ2-3; D is undetermined. The CDR3 spans 15 residues. Per germline, CDR1 SGDLS and CDR2 YYNGEE. V lost 2 bases and J 5 bases, leaving 15 bases between the germline ends. The CDR3 is CASSVGLKQVDTQYF. The CDR3 DNA sequence: TGTGCCAGCAGCGTGGGTCTGAAGCAAGTAGATACGCAGTATTTT.

The V call is TRBV6-5, the J call TRBJ1-2, with 9 bases that match TRBD1. This CDR3 has 16 amino acids. Germline V gene data show CDR1 as MNHEY and CDR2 as SVGAGI. V trimming: 1 base; J trimming: 2 bases; junction bases outside the gene matches: 5. CDR3: CASSYWDRAMNYGYTF. In DNA form, the CDR3 reads TGTGCCAGCAGTTACTGGGACAGGGCGATGAACTATGGCTACACCTTC.

The chain links TRBV10-3 to TRBJ1-1; 11 bases align to TRBD1. CDR1 and CDR2 (germline): ENHRY, SYGVKD. The CDR3 has 15 amino acids. The J segment lost 1 base and the V segment lost 4 bases, leaving 2 bases of the junction unmatched. Here the CDR3 DNA reads TGTGCCATCAGTGGGGGACAGGGGGGGAACACTGAAGCTTTCTTT. Amino acid sequence: CAISGGQGGNTEAFF.

The chain joins TRBV15 to TRBJ1-2; possibly TRBD1 for D (5 bases). Germline loops: CDR1 LNHNV, CDR2 YYDKDF (reference sequence). The CDR3 loop spans 16 amino acids. V lost 0 bases to trimming and J lost 8 bases, with 19 bases between them. CDR3 nucleotides: TGTGCCACCAGCAGAGATCCAAGGGAGGGGACTAAAGGCTACACCTTC. This translates into CATSRDPREGTKGYTF.

This clonotype was observed a handful of times. This chain uses TRBV20-1 with TRBJ2-3; D is undetermined. Germline lookup yields CDR1 DFQATT and CDR2 SNEGSKA (reference sequence). V shed 6 bases and J shed 0 bases, with 13 bases lying between them. CDR3 length: 14 residues. For the CDR3, the DNA is TGCAGTGCGTCGGACGGTCCCAGCACAGATACGCAGTATTTT. It translates to CSASDGPSTDTQYF.

This clonotype was counted only a few times. The rearrangement links TRBV6-1 to TRBJ2-5, with D perhaps assigned TRBD1 or TRBD2 (6 bases each). Germline CDR1 and CDR2: MNHNS and SASEGT. Trimming stripped 6 bases from V and 4 bases from J, with 24 bases between. This CDR3 comprises 17 residues. The CDR3 nucleotides are TGTGCCAGCAGCAGAATCGAGGTGATCGGGGGCCGAGAGACCCAGTACTTC. It codes for CASSRIEVIGGRETQYF.

This clonotype was detected once. The chain recombines TRBV7-9 with TRBJ2-3, with D possibly TRBD1 on 6 matching bases. The V gene's germline CDR1 is SEHNR and CDR2 FQNEAQ (reference sequence). This CDR3 has 15 residues. Deletions cut 5 bases from V and 4 bases from J, with 16 bases between. The DNA of the CDR3 is TGTGCCAGCAGCCTCAGACAGGCTGGGGCAGATACGCAGTATTTT. Amino acid sequence: CASSLRQAGADTQYF.

This clonotype was seen just once. One end of the junction varies from germline; a read error may be responsible. This chain joins TRBV27 and TRBJ1-4, with D hard to call. CDR1 is MNHEY, CDR2 SMNVEV, per germline (reference sequence). There are 16 residues in the CDR3. CDR3 amino acids: CASSPLQLATNEELFF. As DNA, the CDR3 is TGTGCCAGCAGTCCCCTCCAACTTGCAACTAATGAAGAACTGTTTTTT.

The chain uses TRBV4-1 and TRBJ2-7, with D possibly TRBD2 on 5 matching bases. Trimming shortened V by 1 base and J by 2 bases, and 9 bases separated the two germline ends. The CDR3 consists of 14 residues. The germline CDR1 and CDR2 sequences are MGHRA and YSYEKL. This CDR3 reads CASSQGDGTYEQYF. The CDR3 bases are TGCGCCAGCAGCCAAGGAGACGGGACCTACGAGCAGTACTTC.

This chain joins TRBV7-2 and TRBJ2-1; TRBD1 matches at 7 bases. Germline trimming cut 4 bases from V and 5 bases from J; bases unmatched to any gene: 11. The length of the CDR3 is 16 residues. CDR1 is SGHTA, CDR2 FQGNSA, per germline. CDR3 nucleotides: TGTGCCAGCAGCTCAAGCGTGACAGGGCCCAACAATGAGCAGTTCTTC. Amino acid sequence: CASSSSVTGPNNEQFF.

The V call is TRBV29-1, the J call TRBJ1-2; maybe TRBD1 (5 bases). Germline V gene lookup returns CDR1 SQVTM and CDR2 ANQGSEA. The CDR3 is made up of 13 amino acids. V dropped 2 bases and J dropped 4 bases, with 11 bases sitting between them. The CDR3 sequence: CSVELGAGYGYTF. As DNA, the CDR3 is TGCAGCGTTGAACTCGGGGCTGGCTATGGCTACACCTTC.

V and J are TRBV27 and TRBJ1-2; D not certain. CDR1 and CDR2 from the germline V gene are MNHEY and SMNVEV (reference sequence). The CDR3 loop spans 14 amino acids. V was clipped by 2 bases and J by 6 bases, with 13 bases between them. CDR3 protein: CASSLSSSVNGYTF. As DNA, the CDR3 is TGTGCCAGCAGTTTAAGCAGCTCCGTAAATGGCTACACCTTC.

The V call is TRBV4-3, the J call TRBJ2-7, with TRBD2 matching 7 bases. The CDR3 is 13 residues long. V was pared by 4 bases and J by 7 bases, with 7 bases of the junction left unmatched. Germline lookup yields CDR1 LGHNA and CDR2 YSLEER. This CDR3 is CASSLGGFGEQYF. The CDR3 DNA is TGCGCCAGCAGCCTGGGAGGGTTCGGGGAGCAGTACTTC.

The chain uses TRBV7-8 and TRBJ1-1; 8 nucleotides agree with TRBD1. The ends lost 4 bases at V and 6 bases at J; junction bases unmatched: 19. The CDR3 extends over 18 amino acids. Germline loops: CDR1 SGHVS, CDR2 FQNEAQ. The CDR3 bases are TGTGCCAGCAGCTCCATTTTGGGGCCAGGACAGGGCACATCTGAAGCTTTCTTT. It codes for CASSSILGPGQGTSEAFF.

The chain has TRBV4-3 and TRBJ2-5; D remains unclear. This CDR3 has 14 residues. Per germline, CDR1 LGHNA and CDR2 YSLEER. Trimming took 5 bases from V and 5 from J, leaving 15 bases between them. CDR3 sequence: CASSARNRRETQYF. The CDR3 DNA sequence: TGCGCCAGCAGCGCCAGGAATCGTCGGGAGACCCAGTACTTC.

V usage is TRBV25-1 and J usage is TRBJ1-6, with D unresolved. The germline CDR1 and CDR2 sequences are MGHDK and SYGVNS. With 3 bases removed from V and 5 bases from J, the gap between germline ends came to 11 bases. The CDR3 covers 15 residues. This CDR3 is CASSDRRTHNSPLHF. Written as DNA, the CDR3 is TGTGCCAGCAGTGACCGACGGACCCATAATTCACCCCTCCACTTT.

The gene calls are TRBV11-1 and TRBJ1-2, with TRBD1 matching 8 bases. Trimming cost V 1 base and J 4 bases; bases outside gene matches: 5. Germline-derived CDR1 and CDR2 are SGHAT and FQDESV (reference sequence). The CDR3 has 15 residues. CDR3 bases: TGTGCCAGCAGCTTAGTTGGCCAGGGGGCCTATGGCTACACCTTC. This gives the protein CASSLVGQGAYGYTF. Drawing the rest from reference TRBV11-1 and TRBJ1-2, the complete variable domain is EAEVAQSPRYKITEKSQAVAFWCDPISGHATLYWYRQILGQGPELLVQFQDESVVDDSQLPKDRFSAERLKGVDSTLKIQPAELGDSAMYLCASSLVGQGAYGYTFGSGTRLTVV.